A selection of T cell receptor beta chains follows, all from one sample in a study of shared clonotypes between healthy human individuals. Method: immunoSEQ multiplex PCR; TCRdb's copy keeps in-frame clones and lacks some. The table shows 2 million to 2.5 million clones, with over 90% occurring only once. Input material: naive CD4+ T cells from PBMCs. The receptor source for this set is a man younger than 35 in good health. Some clones in this sample may be carry-over from other donors' samples. Both conserved end residues are part of each CDR3. Fields, in order: V gene, J gene, clone size, CDR3 protein. A clone size is listed for some rows: how often the clone was seen (once, few, many), or a class if it is expanded.

>TRBV29-1|TRBJ2-3|NA
CSVGAGGTDTQYF
>TRBV15|TRBJ2-5|NA
CATSRGGSKETQYF
>TRBV11-2|TRBJ2-5|NA
CASSLKERLAGVETQYF
>TRBV18|TRBJ2-3|NA
CASSPVGSTSTDTQYF
>TRBV11-1|TRBJ2-2|once
CASSLASGRAGGNTGELFF
>TRBV18|TRBJ2-7|NA
CASSPPNVLSSYEQYF
>TRBV27|TRBJ1-2|NA
CASSSFGQGDSYGYTF
>TRBV14|TRBJ1-2|NA
CASSQQGGYGYTF
>TRBV2|TRBJ1-2|once
CASSPLLPRPGYTF
>TRBV5-4|TRBJ1-2|once
CASSFMRPQWNYGYTF
>TRBV7-2|TRBJ2-3|NA
CASSLARGSGRPLGTQYF
>TRBV6-5|TRBJ1-1|NA
CASRSAQGILVVF
>TRBV5-1|TRBJ1-2|NA
CASSLATDGGYTF
>TRBV28|TRBJ2-1|NA
CASSLPPGTGFF
>TRBV15|TRBJ1-1|NA
CATSRTTGGEAFF
>TRBV30|TRBJ1-4|few
CAWRQGNEKLFF
>TRBV6-6|TRBJ2-3|NA
CASTGLGTDTQYF
>TRBV30|TRBJ1-5|once
CAWSATLNRAQVPLPRGQPQHF
>TRBV7-2|TRBJ1-1|NA
CASSPRDSHEGEAFF
>TRBV5-1|TRBJ1-1|NA
CASSSVGTRWNTEAFF
>TRBV11-2|TRBJ2-3|NA
CASSPIGGTSADTQYF
>TRBV5-1|TRBJ2-7|once
CASRPDRVNHEQYF
>TRBV2|TRBJ2-2|few
CASSSGLGGELFF
>TRBV5-3|TRBJ2-7|NA
CARKWYWGDEQYF
>TRBV7-9|TRBJ2-7|NA
CASSHSAGGAWEQYF
>TRBV7-2|TRBJ2-1|NA
CASSLLSRRVHEQFF
>TRBV15|TRBJ1-1|NA
CATSRDGETAATEAFF
>TRBV6-5|TRBJ2-1|NA
CASSYVAGGSYNEQFF